Following are 13 T cell receptor beta chains from one sample sequenced in a study of shared clonotypes between healthy human individuals (TCRdb year 2020). The library was produced with the immunoSEQ multiplex PCR assay. The clones in this table, taken by TCRdb from immuneACCESS, are in-frame only. Not every clone is retained; where verified, under half of the shortfall comes from an unresolved V gene, and the cause of the rest is unknown. The sample table holds about 2.4 million clones, of which 93% were seen once. The leading ten clones occupy around 0.37% of the sample. The specimen sequenced was naive CD4+ T cells from PBMCs. Taken with the paper, the label for cell subset or site translates to: CD45RA+ positively selected. The receptors stem from a man between 18 and 35 years old in good health. Some clones in this sample may be carry-over from other donors' samples.

The CDR3 region has the DNA TGCGCCAGCAGCGATGGACTGCACAATCAGCCCCAGCATTTT. Protein product: CASSDGLHNQPQHF. The chain is built from TRBV5-1 and TRBJ1-5; D unclear. Between the trimmed V and J ends, which lost 4 bases and 3 bases, there was a span of 11 bases. The germline V gene has CDR1 SGHRS and CDR2 YFSETQ. This CDR3 comprises 14 residues.

The gene calls are TRBV6-8 and TRBJ2-7; TRBD1 matches at 7 bases. The CDR3 contains 18 residues. The J segment lost 7 bases and the V segment lost 7 bases, leaving 25 bases of the junction unmatched. Germline lookup yields CDR1 MNHGY and CDR2 SAAAGT. The CDR3 coding sequence is TGTGCCAGCATGGAGTGTAGGGGGCTGGCTAGATCCCGTCTGGAGCAGTACTTC. It encodes CASMECRGLARSRLEQYF.

With regard to this clone: At one boundary the junction diverges from the germline segment, which might be a read error. The chain combines TRBV10-3 with TRBJ2-7; 12 bases map to TRBD2. This CDR3 has 15 amino acids. CDR1 is ENHRY, CDR2 SYGVKD, per germline. The CDR3 bases are TGTGCCATCAGTGGGACTAGCGGGACCTCCTCCGAGCAGTACTTC. This sequence encodes CAISGTSGTSSEQYF.

The chain carries TRBV7-9 and TRBJ2-2; D perhaps matches TRBD1 (6 bases). This CDR3 comprises 16 residues. Trimming pared 1 base from V and 5 bases from J, leaving 14 bases between. Germline V gene sequence: CDR1 SEHNR, CDR2 FQNEAQ (reference sequence). CDR3: CASSLVGQGRTGELFF. The CDR3 bases are TGTGCCAGCAGCTTAGTAGGTCAGGGGAGAACCGGGGAGCTGTTTTTT.

This clone occurred once. The chain's CDR3 is CASSSLAGVEQYF. The CDR3 nucleotides read TGTGCCAGCAGCTCGCTAGCGGGAGTCGAGCAGTACTTC. The gene calls are TRBV7-2 and TRBJ2-7; 10 nucleotides agree with TRBD2. V lost 4 bases to trimming and J lost 6 bases; unmatched junction nucleotides: 3. This CDR3 contains 13 residues. Looked up from germline, CDR1 is SGHTA and CDR2 is FQGNSA.

A remark on this clone: The junction departs from germline at one end; a sequencing error may be responsible. This chain uses TRBV25-1 with TRBJ1-2, with 10 bases identical to TRBD1. Germline V gene sequence: CDR1 MGHDK, CDR2 SYGVNS. The CDR3 spans 14 residues. Here the CDR3 reads CASSAIGGTGADRF. The CDR3 bases are TGTGCCAGCAGTGCTATAGGAGGGACAGGGGCGGATCGCTTC.

This clone appeared a single time. The chain recombines TRBV28 with TRBJ2-7; D unclear. Germline V CDR1 and CDR2: MDHEN, SYDVKM. The CDR3 sequence is 11 residues long. Trimming took off 7 bases at V and 7 bases at J, with 11 bases between the two ends. The CDR3 DNA reads as TGTGCCAGCACACGCGAGAGGGAGCAGTACTTC. It yields the protein CASTREREQYF.

The rearrangement links TRBV28 to TRBJ2-7; 11 bases are shared with TRBD1. Trimming took 5 bases from V and 4 from J; bases not matched to a gene: 10. This CDR3 has 16 amino acids. From germline, CDR1 is MDHEN and CDR2 SYDVKM. The DNA for the CDR3 is TGTGCCAGCAGTCCCACCGGGACAGGGGGTGCGTACGAGCAGTACTTC. The encoded protein is CASSPTGTGGAYEQYF.

V gene TRBV25-1 combines with J gene TRBJ2-3; D is possibly TRBD1 or TRBD2 (5 bases each). Trimming removed 0 bases from V and 0 bases from J, with 16 bases in between. Germline lookup yields CDR1 MGHDK and CDR2 SYGVNS. The CDR3 is made up of 18 amino acids. This CDR3 reads CASSEYPSGRASTDTQYF. CDR3 in DNA: TGTGCCAGCAGTGAATATCCTTCGGGACGGGCGAGCACAGATACGCAGTATTTT.

On this clone itself: Other nucleotide sequences from this sample produce the same CDR3. The chain carries TRBV5-4 and TRBJ2-7, with 7 bases that match TRBD1. V was pared by 2 bases and J by 3 bases, with 2 bases of the junction left unmatched. The CDR3 is 13 residues long. In germline, CDR1 is SGHNT, CDR2 YYREEE (reference sequence). The CDR3 DNA reads as TGTGCCAGCAGCTTAAACAGGGGCTACGAGCAGTACTTC. It encodes CASSLNRGYEQYF.

A word on this clone: Distinct nucleotide sequences in the sample also encode this CDR3. The chain carries TRBV30 and TRBJ1-3; no clear D gene. Germline V gene lookup returns CDR1 GTSNPN and CDR2 SVGIG (reference sequence). The CDR3 sequence is 12 residues long. Trimming removed 0 bases at V and 4 bases at J, with 4 bases between. CDR3 region: CAWSVSGNTIYF. In DNA form, the CDR3 reads TGTGCCTGGAGTGTATCCGGAAACACCATATATTTT.

This chain connects TRBV5-1 to TRBJ2-5; possible D gene TRBD1, 6 bases. Germline CDR1 is SGHRS and CDR2 is YFSETQ. This CDR3 is built from 15 residues. The germline V and J ends were trimmed by 2 bases and 5 bases, with 16 bases remaining between them. In DNA, the CDR3 is TGCGCCAGCAGCTTAGGACAGCTGGTCGTGGAGACCCAGTACTTC. This gives the protein CASSLGQLVVETQYF.

This sequence joins TRBV7-3 and TRBJ1-4; no definite D call. Looked up from germline, CDR1 is SGHTA and CDR2 is FQGTGA. Trimming cost V 0 bases and J 3 bases, with 11 bases left between them. The CDR3 spans 16 residues. Written as DNA, the CDR3 is TGTGCCAGCAGCTTAACCCCGGTTGGCGCTAATGAAAAACTGTTTTTT. Protein: CASSLTPVGANEKLFF.